This T cell receptor beta chain derives from a study of shared T cell receptors in the human thymus. CDR1 is SGHRS, CDR2 YFSETQ, per germline. The V gene lost 0 bases and the J gene lost 1 base, with 10 bases spanning the gap. The CDR3 runs 16 residues. Sequencing used immunoSEQ multiplex PCR; TCRdb keeps in-frame clones, though not all of them. Of approximately 580,000 clones in the sample, around three quarters were seen once. This clone was seen a handful of times. These data were likewise used in another study, on human thymus T cells. That report adds: The thymus was resected at corrective cardiac surgery. Thymic and blood repertoires seemed to favor certain V and J genes.

The TCR originated in a boy in the first two years of life with a congenital heart defect. The sequenced material came from thymocytes. The chain couples TRBV5-1 to TRBJ2-2; tentative D call: TRBD1 (6 bases). CDR3 protein: CASSLGMGQNTGELFF. The CDR3 DNA follows: TGCGCCAGCAGCTTGGGAATGGGACAGAACACCGGGGAGCTGTTTTTT.